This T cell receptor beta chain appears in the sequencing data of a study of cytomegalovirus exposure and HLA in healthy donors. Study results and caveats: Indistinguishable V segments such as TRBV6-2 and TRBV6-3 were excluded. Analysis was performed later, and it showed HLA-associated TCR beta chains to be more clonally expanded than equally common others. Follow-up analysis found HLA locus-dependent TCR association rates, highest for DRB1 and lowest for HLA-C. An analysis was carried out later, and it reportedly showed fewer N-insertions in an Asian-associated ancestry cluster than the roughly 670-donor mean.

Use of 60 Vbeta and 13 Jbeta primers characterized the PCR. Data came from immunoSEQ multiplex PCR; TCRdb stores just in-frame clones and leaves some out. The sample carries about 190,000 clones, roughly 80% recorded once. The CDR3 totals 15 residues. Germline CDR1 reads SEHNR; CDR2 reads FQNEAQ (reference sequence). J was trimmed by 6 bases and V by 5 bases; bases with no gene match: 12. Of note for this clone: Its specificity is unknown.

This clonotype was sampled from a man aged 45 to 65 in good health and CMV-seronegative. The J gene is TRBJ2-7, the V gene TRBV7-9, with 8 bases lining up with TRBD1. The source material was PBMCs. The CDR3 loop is CASSPLTGAGSEQYF. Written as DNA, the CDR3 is TGTGCCAGCAGCCCTTTGACAGGGGCGGGGTCCGAGCAGTACTTC. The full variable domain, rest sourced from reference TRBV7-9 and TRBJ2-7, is DTGVSQNPRHKITKRGQNVTFRCDPISEHNRLYWYRQTLGQGPEFLTYFQNEAQLEKSRLLSDRFSAERPKGSFSTLEIQRTEQGDSAMYLCASSPLTGAGSEQYFGPGTRLTVT.